These 10 T cell receptor beta chains were all obtained from the same sample, sequenced in a study of blood T cells in healthy people across ages. Alongside a J-beta primer mix, a sample-barcoded 5' primer served in a second PCR lasting about 7 to 12 cycles. MiXCR, run by TCRdb on the 5' RACE reads, gives a single entry per CDR3 protein. The repertoire holds 650,000 to 800,000 distinct CDR3 sequences, around 42% seen once, with around 18% in the top ten. The sample comprised blood. The origin of the receptors is a man between 60 and 75 years old in good health.

This chain connects TRBV28 to TRBJ2-7; 13 positions match TRBD2. V shed 4 bases and J 0 bases; nucleotides not matched to a gene: 6. Germline CDR1 is MDHEN and CDR2 is SYDVKM. The CDR3 is 17 residues long. The CDR3 spells CASSWGTSGMLSYEQYF. The CDR3 DNA reads as TGTGCCAGCAGTTGGGGGACTAGCGGGATGCTCTCCTACGAGCAGTACTTC.

The chain links TRBV12-3 or TRBV12-4 to TRBJ1-5, with D perhaps TRBD1 (6 bases). Deletions cut 7 bases from V and 7 bases from J, with 14 bases between. The CDR3 covers 13 residues. The CDR3 DNA reads TGTGCCAGCAAGTACAGGGTGGGCCAGCCCCAGCATTTT. This encodes CASKYRVGQPQHF.

V is TRBV27 and J is TRBJ1-6; D is possibly TRBD1 (5 bases). The CDR3 runs to 16 residues. The V end lost 6 bases, the J end lost 0 bases, and 12 bases lay between the germline ends. CDR1 is MNHEY and CDR2 is SMNVEV in the germline V gene (reference sequence). The chain's CDR3 is CASRLEGSSYNSPLHF. CDR3 coding DNA: TGTGCCAGCAGACTTGAGGGGAGCTCCTATAATTCACCCCTCCACTTT.

V usage is TRBV9 and J usage is TRBJ2-4; D possibly corresponds to TRBD2 (5 bases). The J call may not be correct, given that the DNA end is closer to TRBJ2-7. This CDR3 comprises 13 residues. Looked up from germline, CDR1 is SGDLS and CDR2 is YYNGEE. For the CDR3, the DNA is TGTGCCAGCAGCGTAGGGACTTCCAACGAGCAGTACTTC. This translates into CASSVGTSNEQYF.

The V gene is TRBV7-2, the J gene TRBJ2-1, with D possibly TRBD1 on 5 matching bases. The CDR3 extends over 15 amino acids. Germline CDR1 and CDR2: SGHTA and FQGNSA. The germline V and J ends were trimmed by 5 bases and 7 bases, with 18 bases remaining between them. DNA of the CDR3: TGTGCCAGCAGCCCCACTCGGACATCCTGGAATGAGCAGTTCTTC. Protein sequence: CASSPTRTSWNEQFF.

The chain has TRBV6-6 and TRBJ2-5; weak D call: TRBD2 (5 bases). V was pared by 0 bases and J by 5 bases, with 16 bases between. Per germline, CDR1 MNHNY and CDR2 SVGAGI (reference sequence). CDR3 size: 16 residues. CDR3 protein: CASSYSEGPLGETQYF. The CDR3 DNA follows: TGTGCCAGCAGTTACTCAGAGGGCCCACTCGGGGAGACCCAGTACTTC.

This clonotype has more than one count but fewer than ten. This sequence joins TRBV28 and TRBJ1-5; D is ambiguous. Between the trimmed V and J ends, which lost 4 bases and 5 bases, there was a span of 15 bases. The CDR3 has 15 amino acids. Germline V gene sequence: CDR1 MDHEN, CDR2 SYDVKM. CDR3 in amino acids: CASSSPEGWDQPQHF. The CDR3, as DNA: TGTGCCAGCAGTTCCCCGGAGGGATGGGATCAGCCCCAGCATTTT.

This clonotype was counted once. At one of its ends the junction is not consistent with the germline gene, which may arise from a read error. The chain carries TRBV11-2 and TRBJ2-1; D gene ambiguous. Germline lookup yields CDR1 SGHAT and CDR2 FQNNGV. The CDR3 is made up of 13 amino acids. The CDR3 coding sequence is TGTGCCAGCAGCTTACACTCGACCAATGAGCAGTTATTC. Residues: CASSLHSTNEQLF.

This clonotype has at least ten counts. The chain joins TRBV28 to TRBJ2-5; TRBD2 matches 8 bases. The CDR3 loop spans 15 amino acids. Germline CDR1 and CDR2: MDHEN and SYDVKM. Trimming removed 2 bases from V and 0 bases from J; junction bases left unmatched: 2. As DNA, the CDR3 is TGTGCCAGCAGTTTACTAGCGGGCAACCAAGAGACCCAGTACTTC. Its translation is CASSLLAGNQETQYF.

V and J are TRBV20-1 and TRBJ2-1; TRBD1 matches at 9 bases. Germline V gene data show CDR1 as DFQATT and CDR2 as SNEGSKA (reference sequence). The CDR3 is made up of 14 amino acids. J was trimmed by 1 base and V by 7 bases; bases with no gene match: 5. The CDR3 sequence: CSVPGTGSYNEQFF. CDR3 coding DNA: TGCAGTGTTCCCGGGACAGGGTCCTACAATGAGCAGTTCTTC.